This T cell receptor beta chain was captured by sequencing in a study of patients and donors after allogeneic stem cell transplantation. This CDR3 comprises 13 residues. V was cut by 3 bases and J by 6 bases, with 12 bases left in between. Germline assignment: CDR1 LNHDA and CDR2 SQIVND (reference sequence). TCRdb reprocessed the RT-PCR reads with MiXCR, giving one entry per CDR3 protein. Of more than 850,000 distinct CDR3 sequences in the sample, more than 15% were seen once. Sequencing input: blood, either unsorted or a sorted T cell fraction (not recorded which). The TCR was taken from a human donor who was either an allogeneic HSCT recipient or a stem cell or donor lymphocyte infusion donor (not recorded which). It is not recorded whose cells these are; they may come from a transplant donor. The rearrangement uses TRBV19 and TRBJ2-7; D gene ambiguous. The CDR3 bases are TGTGCCAGTAGTATTGGAAGGGCTCGCGAGCAGTACTTC. Its translation is CASSIGRAREQYF.